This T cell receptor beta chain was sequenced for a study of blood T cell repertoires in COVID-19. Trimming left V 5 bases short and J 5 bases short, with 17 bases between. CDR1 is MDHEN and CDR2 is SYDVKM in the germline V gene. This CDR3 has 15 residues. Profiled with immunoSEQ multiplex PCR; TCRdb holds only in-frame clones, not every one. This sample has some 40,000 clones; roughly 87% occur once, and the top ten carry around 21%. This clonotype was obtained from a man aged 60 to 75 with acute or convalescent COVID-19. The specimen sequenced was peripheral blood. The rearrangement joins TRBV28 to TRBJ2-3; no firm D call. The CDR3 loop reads CASSLIEELVDTQYF. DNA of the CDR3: TGTGCCAGCAGTCTTATAGAGGAGCTGGTAGATACGCAGTATTTT.